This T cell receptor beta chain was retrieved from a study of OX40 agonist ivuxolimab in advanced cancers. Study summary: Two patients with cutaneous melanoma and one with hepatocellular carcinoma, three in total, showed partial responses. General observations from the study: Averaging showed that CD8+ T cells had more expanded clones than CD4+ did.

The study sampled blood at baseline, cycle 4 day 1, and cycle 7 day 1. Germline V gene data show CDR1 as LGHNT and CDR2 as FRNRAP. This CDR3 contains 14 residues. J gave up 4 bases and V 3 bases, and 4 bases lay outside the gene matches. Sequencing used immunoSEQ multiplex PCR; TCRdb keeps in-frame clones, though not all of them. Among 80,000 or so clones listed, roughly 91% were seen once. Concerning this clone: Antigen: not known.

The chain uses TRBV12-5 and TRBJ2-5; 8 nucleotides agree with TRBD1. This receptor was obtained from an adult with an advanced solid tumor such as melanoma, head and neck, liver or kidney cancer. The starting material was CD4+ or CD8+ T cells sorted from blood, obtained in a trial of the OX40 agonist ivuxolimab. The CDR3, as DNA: TGTGCTAGTGGTTTAGGAGGGACAGGAGAGACCCAGTACTTC. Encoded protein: CASGLGGTGETQYF.